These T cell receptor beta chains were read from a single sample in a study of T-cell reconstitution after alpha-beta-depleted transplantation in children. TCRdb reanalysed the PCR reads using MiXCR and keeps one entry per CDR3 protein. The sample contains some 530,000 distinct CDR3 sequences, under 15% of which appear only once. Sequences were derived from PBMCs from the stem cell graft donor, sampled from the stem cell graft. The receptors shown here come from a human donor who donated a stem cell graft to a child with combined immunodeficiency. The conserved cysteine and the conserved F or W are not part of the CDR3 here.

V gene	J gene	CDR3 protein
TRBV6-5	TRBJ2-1	ASSPGGAPSNEQF
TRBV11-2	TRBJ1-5	ASSLVLQGTGSNQPQH
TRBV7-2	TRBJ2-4	ASSLAVAKNIQY
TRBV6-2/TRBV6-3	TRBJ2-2	ASSYGSTGELF
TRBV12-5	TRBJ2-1	ASALGGAGDNEQF
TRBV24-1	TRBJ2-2	ATSPKITSGPHTGELF
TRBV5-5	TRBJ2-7	ASSLGLDRADTYEQY
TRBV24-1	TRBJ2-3	ATSDPDRVGIGDTQY
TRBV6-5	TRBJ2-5	ASSSNLLGIETQY
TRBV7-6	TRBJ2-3	ASSFDLQGARSTDTQY
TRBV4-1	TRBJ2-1	ASSQFFSDEQF
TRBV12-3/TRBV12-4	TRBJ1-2	ASSFNLYGYT
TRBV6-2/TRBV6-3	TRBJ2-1	ASSYETSVFNEQF
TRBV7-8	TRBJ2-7	ASSSGTLSSYEQY
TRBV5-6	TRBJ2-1	ASSFRGILNEQF
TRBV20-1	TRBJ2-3	SARGGAGGTDTQY
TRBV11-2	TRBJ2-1	ASSLVMASGRDYNEQF
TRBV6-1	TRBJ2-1	ASSRGSRIYNEQF
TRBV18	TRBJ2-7	ASSLGQGGHEQY
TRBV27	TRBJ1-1	ASSPGHRSPEAF
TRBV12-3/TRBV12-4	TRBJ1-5	ASRPDSNQPQH
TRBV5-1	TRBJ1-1	ASSWDGKGVTEAF
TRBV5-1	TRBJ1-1	ASSEDRAH